Listed here are 8 T cell receptor beta chains from one sample, sequenced in a study of blood T cells in healthy people across ages. Then a second PCR, running roughly 7 to 11 cycles, was carried out with a sample-barcoded 5' primer and a J-beta primer mix. TCRdb ran MiXCR on the 5' RACE reads and lists one entry per CDR3 protein. The sample includes approximately 320,000 distinct CDR3 sequences, roughly 26% seen only once; the top ten take around 29%. The sequenced sample consisted of blood. The receptors stem from a woman aged 65 to 85 in good health.

The CDR3 spells CASSSGLGSSYEQYF. The CDR3 nucleotides read TGTGCCAGCAGCTCCGGACTAGGGAGCTCCTACGAGCAGTACTTC. The rearrangement uses TRBV7-2 and TRBJ2-7, with TRBD2 identical over 7 bases. Germline V CDR1 and CDR2: SGHTA, FQGNSA. V shed 4 bases and J 0 bases; nucleotides not matched to a gene: 6. The CDR3 is 15 amino acids.

The table lists this clonotype with a few counts. The chain carries TRBV29-1 and TRBJ1-2, with D unclear. Trimming stripped 1 base from V and 0 bases from J, with 0 bases between. CDR1 SQVTM and CDR2 ANQGSEA come from the germline V gene. The CDR3 contains 11 residues. The CDR3 coding sequence is TGCAGCGTTGAAGCTAACTATGGCTACACCTTC. Translating it yields CSVEANYGYTF.

The chain recombines TRBV19 with TRBJ2-4, with TRBD1 matching over 7 bases. Per the germline V gene, CDR1 is LNHDA and CDR2 is SQIVND (reference sequence). The CDR3 length is 19 residues. V dropped 5 bases and J dropped 4; count of bases not matched to a gene: 20. The CDR3, as DNA: TGTGCCAGTAGTCGCGGACAGGAGACCATACGTCTAGGGAAAAACATTCAGTACTTC. Translating it yields CASSRGQETIRLGKNIQYF.

This clonotype was detected only a few times. The chain links TRBV28 to TRBJ2-1, with 8 nucleotides matching TRBD2. Trimming took 6 bases from V and 2 from J; bases not matched to a gene: 9. Germline lookup yields CDR1 MDHEN and CDR2 SYDVKM. The CDR3 has 16 residues. The CDR3 bases are TGTGCCAGCAGCGGGCTTAGCGGGAAAACCTACAATGAGCAGTTCTTC. This sequence encodes CASSGLSGKTYNEQFF.

The chain couples TRBV11-2 to TRBJ2-5; weak D call: TRBD2 (5 bases). The DNA end is a closer match to TRBJ2-1, so the J assignment may be wrong. The germline gives CDR1 SGHAT, CDR2 FQNNGV. The CDR3 contains 15 residues. The CDR3 DNA is TGTGCCAGCAGCCCTCTAGCTCCCGGAGTGAATGAGCAGTTCTTC. It translates to CASSPLAPGVNEQFF.

The CDR3 spells CASSFRNPGQQQETQYF. CDR3 sequence (DNA): TGTGCCAGCAGCTTTCGCAATCCGGGACAGCAACAAGAGACCCAGTACTTC. The rearrangement uses TRBV21-1 and TRBJ2-1; the table's D call, TRBD1, has no DNA check behind it. The DNA matches TRBJ2-5 better at its end, which makes the J call doubtful. TRBV21-1 is given as a pseudogene. This CDR3 is built from 17 residues.

The chain combines TRBV5-8 with TRBJ2-4; D is tentatively TRBD1 or TRBD2 (5 bases each). V lost 3 bases and J lost 7, with 17 bases in between. The CDR3 has 15 residues. The germline V gene has CDR1 SGHTS and CDR2 YDEGEE. The chain's CDR3 is CASSSYGTLGNIQYF. DNA for the CDR3: TGTGCCAGCAGCTCCTACGGGACCCTAGGGAACATTCAGTACTTC.

This clonotype has only a few counts. The CDR3 DNA sequence: TGTGCCAGCAGTTACGTGGAGGGTATGAACACTGAAGCTTTCTTT. Translated, it gives CASSYVEGMNTEAFF. The chain recombines TRBV6-5 with TRBJ1-1, with D uncertain. This CDR3 is built from 15 residues. V lost 2 bases to trimming and J lost 0 bases, with 10 bases between them. The germline CDR1 and CDR2 sequences are MNHEY and SVGAGI.